The 30 T cell receptor beta chains in this list originate from one sample, sequenced in a study of cytomegalovirus exposure and HLA in healthy donors. PCR primers comprised 60 Vbeta and 13 Jbeta primers. Sequenced by immunoSEQ multiplex PCR; TCRdb stores in-frame clones only, minus some. In the table there are about 110,000 clones, roughly 80% of which are singletons. The sequenced sample was PBMCs. Receptor source: a female donor in good health and CMV-seropositive.

This chain links TRBV30 with TRBJ1-1; D perhaps matches TRBD1 (5 bases). From germline, CDR1 is GTSNPN and CDR2 SVGIG (reference sequence). CDR3 length equals 16 residues. Trimming left V 3 bases short and J 1 base short, with 18 bases between. CDR3 DNA: TGTGCCTGGAGGGGGGGTGGCAGAGCCTGGAACACTGAAGCTTTCTTT. Amino acids: CAWRGGGRAWNTEAFF.

The chain employs TRBV7-9 and TRBJ2-5; 12 bases align to TRBD2. After removal of 5 bases from V and 3 bases from J, the junction contained 10 bases not matched to a gene. Germline assignment: CDR1 SEHNR and CDR2 FQNEAQ (reference sequence). The CDR3 consists of 17 residues. CDR3 protein: CASSHLASGRAKETQYF. The CDR3 region has the DNA TGTGCCAGCAGCCATTTGGCTAGCGGGAGGGCCAAAGAGACCCAGTACTTC. Combining the CDR3 with reference TRBV7-9 and TRBJ2-5 gives the whole variable domain DTGVSQNPRHKITKRGQNVTFRCDPISEHNRLYWYRQTLGQGPEFLTYFQNEAQLEKSRLLSDRFSAERPKGSFSTLEIQRTEQGDSAMYLCASSHLASGRAKETQYFGPGTRLLVL.

The genes are TRBV6-6 and TRBJ2-1; the match to TRBD2 covers 9 bases. V lost 5 bases and J lost 6; bases outside the gene matches: 11. The V gene's germline CDR1 is MNHNY and CDR2 SVGAGI (reference sequence). The CDR3 length is 16 residues. CDR3 region: CASSNPGGRVVNEQFF. The CDR3 DNA reads as TGTGCCAGCAGTAACCCCGGCGGGAGGGTTGTCAATGAGCAGTTCTTC.

This clone was recorded only once. V is TRBV5-1 and J is TRBJ2-5; D may be TRBD1 (6 bases). There are 14 residues in the CDR3. V lost 0 bases and J lost 2, with 8 bases in between. The germline CDR1 and CDR2 sequences are SGHRS and YFSETQ. DNA of the CDR3: TGCGCCAGCAGCTTGGGACAGGTTCAAGAGACCCAGTACTTC. This codes for CASSLGQVQETQYF.

This chain joins TRBV5-4 and TRBJ2-7; 7 positions agree with TRBD2. Germline V CDR1 and CDR2: SGHNT, YYREEE (reference sequence). Trimming removed 0 bases from V and 2 bases from J; junction bases left unmatched: 2. The CDR3 length is 14 residues. The CDR3 sequence: CASSLGGTTYEQYF. In DNA, the CDR3 is TGTGCCAGCAGCTTGGGGGGGACTACCTACGAGCAGTACTTC.

The chain combines TRBV7-6 with TRBJ1-2, with D unclear. The germline V gene encodes CDR1 SGHVS and CDR2 FNYEAQ. The CDR3 runs 14 residues. Trimming took off 6 bases at V and 4 bases at J, with 15 bases between the two ends. CDR3 sequence reads: CASSPDTLAYGYTF. CDR3 sequence (DNA): TGTGCCAGCAGTCCCGACACCCTCGCCTATGGCTACACCTTC.

This clone was picked up one time. The rearrangement uses TRBV7-2 and TRBJ2-4, with a tentative D call TRBD2 (6 bases). The V end lost 1 base, the J end lost 0 bases, and 10 bases lay between the germline ends. The CDR3 runs to 16 residues. Germline loops: CDR1 SGHTA, CDR2 FQGNSA. For the CDR3, the DNA is TGTGCCAGCAGCTTAGTCGCGGGGTTAGCCAAAAACATTCAGTACTTC. Translated, it gives CASSLVAGLAKNIQYF. The full variable domain, in which reference TRBV7-2 and TRBJ2-4 provide the parts outside the CDR3, is GAGVSQSPSNKVTEKGKDVELRCDPISGHTALYWYRQSLGQGLEFLIYFQGNSAPDKSGLPSDRFSAERTGGSVSTLTIQRTQQEDSAVYLCASSLVAGLAKNIQYFGAGTRLSVL.

The V and J genes are TRBV15 and TRBJ2-7; 14 bases agree with TRBD2. The V gene end was trimmed by 0 bases and the J gene end by 2 bases; junction bases not matched to a gene: 3. Germline V CDR1 and CDR2: LNHNV, YYDKDF (reference sequence). This CDR3 is 17 amino acids long. CDR3 DNA: TGTGCCACCAGCAGAGAGGTGGGACTAGCGGGAGCCTACGAGCAGTACTTC. Its translation: CATSREVGLAGAYEQYF.

This sequence joins TRBV6-5 and TRBJ2-7; 9 bases line up with TRBD1. The CDR3 runs to 14 residues. V shed 6 bases and J 2 bases; nucleotides not matched to a gene: 5. The germline V gene encodes CDR1 MNHEY and CDR2 SVGAGI. The CDR3 DNA reads TGTGCCAGCAGGGGGACAGGGACAACCTACGAGCAGTACTTC. Protein: CASRGTGTTYEQYF.

The chain joins TRBV11-3 to TRBJ2-1; 15 bases agree with TRBD2. The CDR3 has 15 amino acids. The germline V gene has CDR1 SGHNT and CDR2 YENEEA. The ends lost 5 bases at V and 7 bases at J; junction bases unmatched: 3. Here the CDR3 DNA reads TGTGCCAGCAGCCGGACTAGCGGGAGGGGGAATGAGCAGTTCTTC. This translates into CASSRTSGRGNEQFF.

This rearrangement joins TRBV7-9 to TRBJ1-2; D uncertain. CDR3 size: 13 residues. Trimming cost V 6 bases and J 8 bases, with 16 bases left between them. Germline V lookup: CDR1 SEHNR, CDR2 FQNEAQ (reference sequence). CDR3 coding DNA: TGTGCCAGCAGTTTACTGGGCGCGTCCGGCTACACCTTC. It is translated as CASSLLGASGYTF.

This clone was seen a handful of times. The rearrangement links TRBV15 to TRBJ2-7, with D possibly being TRBD1 (6 bases). V was shortened by 0 bases and J by 5 bases, with 11 bases between the two germline ends. There are 14 residues in the CDR3. Per germline, CDR1 LNHNV and CDR2 YYDKDF (reference sequence). The CDR3 region is CATSRDRTDNEQYF. Here the CDR3 DNA reads TGTGCCACCAGCAGAGATCGGACAGATAACGAGCAGTACTTC.

The J gene is TRBJ2-3, the V gene TRBV2; D not resolved. Germline V gene lookup returns CDR1 SNHLY and CDR2 FYNNEI. Trimming left V 4 bases short and J 2 bases short, with 10 bases between. There are 14 residues in the CDR3. The DNA for the CDR3 is TGTGCCAGCAGTGTATCGGAGTCCACAGATACGCAGTATTTT. Protein product: CASSVSESTDTQYF.

CDR3 residues: CASSLEAGAANTEAFF. The CDR3 DNA reads TGTGCCAGCAGCTTAGAGGCAGGGGCGGCGAACACTGAAGCTTTCTTT. The chain links TRBV7-8 to TRBJ1-1; D may be TRBD1 (6 bases). The CDR3 sequence is 16 residues long. V was trimmed by 1 base and J by 1 base, leaving 13 bases between them. The germline V gene has CDR1 SGHVS and CDR2 FQNEAQ.

CDR3 sequence reads: CASSIRRRNLYSNQPQHF. The CDR3 nucleotides read TGTGCCAGTAGTATCCGACGGAGGAACCTTTATAGCAATCAGCCCCAGCATTTT. V gene TRBV19 combines with J gene TRBJ1-5; no firm D call. Germline V gene data show CDR1 as LNHDA and CDR2 as SQIVND (reference sequence). V lost 3 bases to trimming and J lost 0 bases, with 18 bases between them. This CDR3 region has 18 residues. Using reference TRBV19 and TRBJ1-5 for the parts outside the CDR3, the full variable domain is DGGITQSPKYLFRKEGQNVTLSCEQNLNHDAMYWYRQDPGQGLRLIYYSQIVNDFQKGDIAEGYSVSREKKESFPLTVTSAQKNPTAFYLCASSIRRRNLYSNQPQHFGDGTRLSIL.

This chain connects TRBV19 to TRBJ1-1; 10 nucleotides match TRBD1. The CDR3 length is 15 residues. In germline, CDR1 is LNHDA, CDR2 SQIVND (reference sequence). The ends lost 4 bases at V and 5 bases at J; junction bases unmatched: 7. CDR3 in DNA: TGTGCCAGTAGTAACCGGACAGGGGGAAGTACTGAAGCTTTCTTT. Translating it yields CASSNRTGGSTEAFF. Variable domain in full (rest from reference TRBV19 and TRBJ1-1): DGGITQSPKYLFRKEGQNVTLSCEQNLNHDAMYWYRQDPGQGLRLIYYSQIVNDFQKGDIAEGYSVSREKKESFPLTVTSAQKNPTAFYLCASSNRTGGSTEAFFGQGTRLTVV.

The genes are TRBV30 and TRBJ1-1, with a possible D match to TRBD1 (6 bases). Germline V lookup: CDR1 GTSNPN, CDR2 SVGIG (reference sequence). V was shortened by 0 bases and J by 4 bases, with 15 bases between the two germline ends. The CDR3 is made up of 15 amino acids. CDR3 amino acids: CAWSVQGREGTEAFF. CDR3 bases: TGTGCCTGGAGTGTACAGGGCAGGGAGGGCACTGAAGCTTTCTTT.

This clone has a single count. The rearrangement links TRBV11-2 to TRBJ1-1; TRBD1 is a possible D gene (6 bases). Germline-derived CDR1 and CDR2 are SGHAT and FQNNGV. V lost 2 bases to trimming and J lost 6 bases, with 19 bases between them. The CDR3 extends over 16 amino acids. CDR3 DNA sequence: TGTGCCAGCAGCTTAAGTCAGGGGATGGTTGCCCCTGAAGCTTTCTTT. Its protein product is CASSLSQGMVAPEAFF.

This clone was observed a single time. The chain recombines TRBV7-8 with TRBJ1-1; D remains unclear. The V gene's germline CDR1 is SGHVS and CDR2 FQNEAQ. Trimming stripped 4 bases from V and 1 base from J, with 10 bases between. The CDR3 totals 14 residues. CDR3 nucleotides: TGTGCCAGCAGCTGGGTCGGAGGGAACACTGAAGCTTTCTTT. Protein: CASSWVGGNTEAFF.

The genes are TRBV30 and TRBJ1-4; D ambiguous. The germline CDR1 and CDR2 sequences are GTSNPN and SVGIG (reference sequence). V was shortened by 0 bases and J by 7 bases, with 15 bases between the two germline ends. The CDR3 has 15 amino acids. CDR3 amino acids: CAWSVDGTAGEKLFF. DNA for the CDR3: TGTGCCTGGAGTGTAGACGGCACGGCGGGTGAAAAACTGTTTTTT. The full variable domain, in which reference TRBV30 and TRBJ1-4 provide the parts outside the CDR3, is SQTIHQWPATLVQPVGSPLSLECTVEGTSNPNLYWYRQAAGRGLQLLFYSVGIGQISSEVPQNLSASRPQDRQFILSSKKLLLSDSGFYLCAWSVDGTAGEKLFFGSGTQLSVL.

A few counts support this clone. In nucleotides, the CDR3 is TGTGCCAGCAGCTTCGGGGAGACCCAGTACTTC. The encoded protein is CASSFGETQYF. This chain links TRBV7-2 with TRBJ2-5, with unresolved D. The V gene's germline CDR1 is SGHTA and CDR2 FQGNSA. V was pared by 3 bases and J by 5 bases, with 4 bases between. The CDR3 totals 11 residues. Filled out from reference TRBV7-2 and TRBJ2-5, the complete variable domain reads GAGVSQSPSNKVTEKGKDVELRCDPISGHTALYWYRQSLGQGLEFLIYFQGNSAPDKSGLPSDRFSAERTGGSVSTLTIQRTQQEDSAVYLCASSFGETQYFGPGTRLLVL.

The chain combines TRBV7-2 with TRBJ2-3, with D maybe TRBD1 (7 bases). The CDR3 covers 15 residues. V was shortened by 5 bases and J by 3 bases, with 15 bases between the two germline ends. Germline lookup yields CDR1 SGHTA and CDR2 FQGNSA. In DNA, the CDR3 is TGTGCCAGCAGCGTCGCACAGGGGAGGACAGATACGCAGTATTTT. This gives the protein CASSVAQGRTDTQYF.

The chain couples TRBV28 to TRBJ2-1; a possible D gene is TRBD1 (6 bases). The CDR3 is made up of 16 amino acids. The V and J ends lost 2 bases and 4 bases respectively, with 15 bases between them. Germline V gives CDR1 MDHEN, CDR2 SYDVKM. CDR3 amino acids: CASSLVGRDIYNEQFF. The CDR3 DNA reads TGTGCCAGCAGTTTAGTGGGAAGGGACATATACAATGAGCAGTTCTTC.

This chain connects TRBV11-2 to TRBJ1-2; TRBD1 might be the D (5 bases). CDR1 SGHAT and CDR2 FQNNGV come from the germline V gene. This CDR3 has 16 residues. V was shortened by 6 bases and J by 4 bases, with 21 bases between the two germline ends. DNA for the CDR3: TGTGCCAGCAGGCCAGCGGGACCTATGGCGGTCTATGGCTACACCTTC. Translating it yields CASRPAGPMAVYGYTF.

The chain uses TRBV7-2 and TRBJ1-5, with D possibly being TRBD1 (5 bases). CDR1 and CDR2 (germline): SGHTA, FQGNSA. V gave up 2 bases and J gave up 2 bases, with 13 bases separating them. The CDR3 has 16 amino acids. As DNA, the CDR3 is TGTGCCAGCAGCTTAACCCGGGGGAGGGGCAATCAGCCCCAGCATTTT. It is translated as CASSLTRGRGNQPQHF.

This clone was found once. The rearrangement joins TRBV7-8 to TRBJ1-6; 7 nucleotides agree with TRBD1. Germline loops: CDR1 SGHVS, CDR2 FQNEAQ. The CDR3 consists of 14 residues. Germline trimming cut 2 bases from V and 10 bases from J; bases unmatched to any gene: 5. CDR3 nucleotide sequence: TGTGCCAGCAGCTTAAACAGGGGCGGGTCACCCCTCCACTTT. The encoded protein is CASSLNRGGSPLHF.

The rearrangement uses TRBV7-2 and TRBJ1-1; TRBD1 might be the D (6 bases). Germline V gene sequence: CDR1 SGHTA, CDR2 FQGNSA. The CDR3 extends over 16 amino acids. V was pared by 4 bases and J by 3 bases, with 18 bases between. The CDR3 sequence: CASSSGWGGRHTEAFF. The CDR3 region has the DNA TGTGCCAGCAGCTCTGGGTGGGGGGGGCGGCACACTGAAGCTTTCTTT.

The chain recombines TRBV7-9 with TRBJ1-5; D gene uncertain. Trimming left V 6 bases short and J 9 bases short, with 15 bases between. Germline assignment: CDR1 SEHNR and CDR2 FQNEAQ (reference sequence). The length of the CDR3 is 13 residues. The CDR3 loop reads CASSPSSPGPQHF. The CDR3 region has the DNA TGTGCCAGCAGTCCCTCAAGTCCAGGGCCCCAGCATTTT. Variable domain in full (rest from reference TRBV7-9 and TRBJ1-5): DTGVSQNPRHKITKRGQNVTFRCDPISEHNRLYWYRQTLGQGPEFLTYFQNEAQLEKSRLLSDRFSAERPKGSFSTLEIQRTEQGDSAMYLCASSPSSPGPQHFGDGTRLSIL.

The rearrangement links TRBV6-5 to TRBJ1-2, with TRBD1 as a possible D gene (5 bases). Germline V CDR1 and CDR2: MNHEY, SVGAGI. The CDR3 is 12 amino acids. V lost 0 bases and J 8 bases, leaving 7 bases between the germline ends. The CDR3 here is CASSYSDKGYTF. The CDR3 DNA follows: TGTGCCAGCAGTTACTCGGACAAGGGCTACACCTTC.

This chain joins TRBV11-2 and TRBJ2-1, with 9 nucleotides matching TRBD1. The length of the CDR3 is 16 residues. V trimming: 6 bases; J trimming: 9 bases; junction bases outside the gene matches: 15. Per the germline V gene, CDR1 is SGHAT and CDR2 is FQNNGV. The CDR3 sequence is CASRTTGGGGRREQFF. The CDR3 nucleotides read TGTGCCAGCAGAACAACAGGGGGCGGCGGGAGACGTGAGCAGTTCTTC. Together with reference TRBV11-2 and TRBJ2-1, the CDR3 gives the full variable domain: EAGVAQSPRYKIIEKRQSVAFWCNPISGHATLYWYQQILGQGPKLLIQFQNNGVVDDSQLPKDRFSAERLKGVDSTLKIQPAKLEDSAVYLCASRTTGGGGRREQFFGPGTRLTVL.